This T cell receptor (beta chain) was sequenced for a study of shared clonotypes between healthy human individuals. About the research overall: Each donor contributed plates that comprised three CD4 naive, three CD4 memory, two CD8 naive and one CD8 memory.

Concerning this clone itself: Its target is not known.

Every subset's genomic DNA went evenly onto several immunoSEQ plates. Libraries were prepared by immunoSEQ multiplex PCR; TCRdb keeps only in-frame clonotypes and omits some of them. Of about 2,200,000 clones listed, just over 90% are singletons. CDR1 is MGHDK and CDR2 is SYGVNS in the germline V gene. The J segment lost 2 bases and the V segment lost 1 base, leaving 3 bases of the junction unmatched. The CDR3 has 16 residues. Terminally differentiated effector memory CD45RA+ cells were left out of the naive CD8 fraction, which was CD45RO-negative and positively selected for CCR7. Notes on the study in general: Investigators collected only blood, and repertoires in tissues likely differ. Researchers found naive subsets generally carried larger estimated richness than memory subsets.

The sequence derives from a young man in good health. Some clones in this sample may be carry-over from other donors' samples. This sequence joins TRBV25-1 and TRBJ2-1, with 9 bases that match TRBD2. Input material: naive CD8+ T cells from PBMCs. In DNA, the CDR3 is TGTGCCAGCAGTGAATGGCGGGAGGGGCCCTACAATGAGCAGTTCTTC. Its translation: CASSEWREGPYNEQFF.